These T cell receptor beta chains were read from a single sample in a study of blood T cell repertoires in COVID-19. The data were produced by immunoSEQ multiplex PCR, yet TCRdb's version contains in-frame clones alone and is incomplete. The repertoire holds 150,000 to 200,000 clones, with roughly 87% as singletons. Specimen: peripheral blood. These receptors were taken from a woman between 65 and 79 years old with COVID-19, enrolled during active disease. Each CDR3 is given with its conserved first and last residue. D genes are given only for firm matches. Some rows mark clone size as missing; the rest say once, few, many or name a class of expanded clone.

D gene: .; clone size: few; J gene: TRBJ1-1; V gene: TRBV3-1/TRBV3-2; CDR3 protein: CASSQDGGWGTEAFF; CDR3 DNA: TGTGCCAGCAGCCAAGATGGGGGCTGGGGCACTGAAGCTTTCTTT
D gene: .; clone size: .; J gene: TRBJ2-3; V gene: TRBV7-2; CDR3 protein: CASSYDRSTDTQYF; CDR3 DNA: TGTGCCAGCAGCTACGACAGGAGCACAGATACGCAGTATTTT
D gene: .; clone size: .; J gene: TRBJ1-6; V gene: TRBV10-3; CDR3 protein: CAISQGGNSPLHF; CDR3 DNA: TGTGCCATCAGTCAGGGAGGTAATTCACCCCTCCACTTT
D gene: .; clone size: .; J gene: TRBJ2-2; V gene: TRBV18; CDR3 protein: CASSPGRVMNTGELFF; CDR3 DNA: TGTGCCAGCTCACCTGGGCGGGTTATGAACACCGGGGAGCTGTTTTTT
D gene: .; clone size: .; J gene: TRBJ2-1; V gene: TRBV27; CDR3 protein: CASSYRENEQFF; CDR3 DNA: TGTGCCAGCAGTTACAGGGAGAATGAGCAGTTCTTC
D gene: .; clone size: many; J gene: TRBJ2-7; V gene: TRBV27; CDR3 protein: CASTLAGPAGEQYF; CDR3 DNA: TGTGCCAGCACCCTTGCGGGCCCAGCGGGCGAGCAGTACTTC
D gene: .; clone size: few; J gene: TRBJ1-5; V gene: TRBV19; CDR3 protein: CASSTFLGGSNQPQHF; CDR3 DNA: TGTGCCAGTAGCACCTTTTTGGGGGGAAGCAATCAGCCCCAGCATTTT
D gene: TRBD2; clone size: .; J gene: TRBJ2-5; V gene: TRBV6-2/TRBV6-3; CDR3 protein: CASSYSRQTSGRSETQYF; CDR3 DNA: TGTGCCAGCAGTTACTCGCGTCAGACTAGCGGGAGGTCGGAGACCCAGTACTTC
D gene: TRBD2; clone size: once; J gene: TRBJ2-1; V gene: TRBV28; CDR3 protein: CASSLAGGSYNEQFF; CDR3 DNA: TGTGCCAGCAGTTTAGCGGGAGGCTCCTACAATGAGCAGTTCTTC
D gene: TRBD2; clone size: .; J gene: TRBJ2-3; V gene: TRBV5-6; CDR3 protein: CASSWRLAGNTQYF; CDR3 DNA: TGTGCCAGCAGCTGGAGACTAGCGGGGAATACGCAGTATTTT
D gene: TRBD2; clone size: .; J gene: TRBJ2-5; V gene: TRBV15; CDR3 protein: CATSLRTSGGQETQYF; CDR3 DNA: TGTGCCACCAGCCTCCGGACTAGCGGGGGCCAAGAGACCCAGTACTTC
D gene: TRBD1; clone size: .; J gene: TRBJ1-1; V gene: TRBV7-2; CDR3 protein: CASITGTATFTEAFF; CDR3 DNA: TGTGCCAGCATCACCGGGACAGCCACCTTTACTGAAGCTTTCTTT
D gene: .; clone size: .; J gene: TRBJ2-2; V gene: TRBV3-1/TRBV3-2; CDR3 protein: CASSHLVRTSGELFF; CDR3 DNA: TGTGCCAGCAGCCATCTGGTCAGAACGTCAGGGGAGCTGTTTTTT
D gene: .; clone size: few; J gene: TRBJ1-2; V gene: TRBV18; CDR3 protein: CASSPQESNYGYTF; CDR3 DNA: TGTGCCAGCTCACCACAAGAGTCTAACTATGGCTACACCTTC
D gene: TRBD2; clone size: .; J gene: TRBJ2-1; V gene: TRBV19; CDR3 protein: CASTSGYGDEQFF; CDR3 DNA: TGTGCCAGTACTAGCGGATACGGCGATGAGCAGTTCTTC
D gene: .; clone size: many; J gene: TRBJ1-1; V gene: TRBV30; CDR3 protein: CAWSFLRGGQYELVF; CDR3 DNA: TGTGCCTGGAGCTTCCTCCGGGGGGGCCAGTATGAGTTGGTCTTT
D gene: .; clone size: .; J gene: TRBJ2-1; V gene: TRBV9; CDR3 protein: CASSVVPQVHEQFF; CDR3 DNA: TGTGCCAGCAGCGTAGTCCCCCAGGTCCATGAGCAGTTCTTC
D gene: .; clone size: .; J gene: TRBJ1-1; V gene: TRBV6-6; CDR3 protein: CASSLQGENTEAFF; CDR3 DNA: TGTGCCAGCAGCCTACAGGGTGAAAACACTGAAGCTTTCTTT
D gene: .; clone size: .; J gene: TRBJ2-2; V gene: TRBV24-1; CDR3 protein: CATSESLAMGELFF; CDR3 DNA: TGTGCCACCAGTGAATCACTAGCTATGGGGGAGCTGTTTTTT
D gene: TRBD2; clone size: once; J gene: TRBJ2-7; V gene: TRBV11-2; CDR3 protein: CASSLAPFLAGAYEQYF; CDR3 DNA: TGTGCCAGCAGCTTAGCCCCGTTTCTAGCGGGAGCCTACGAGCAGTACTTC
D gene: TRBD2; clone size: .; J gene: TRBJ2-7; V gene: TRBV7-9; CDR3 protein: CASSLLGLGSTEQYF; CDR3 DNA: TGTGCCAGCAGCTTACTGGGACTAGGTAGTACCGAGCAGTACTTC
D gene: .; clone size: .; J gene: TRBJ2-5; V gene: TRBV7-7; CDR3 protein: CASSPPAGEETQYF; CDR3 DNA: TGTGCCAGCAGCCCCCCGGCCGGGGAAGAGACCCAGTACTTC
D gene: .; clone size: .; J gene: TRBJ1-6; V gene: TRBV28; CDR3 protein: CASSLVRGIGSPLHF; CDR3 DNA: TGTGCCAGCAGTTTAGTAAGGGGGATCGGTTCACCCCTCCACTTT
D gene: TRBD2; clone size: once; J gene: TRBJ2-1; V gene: TRBV29-1; CDR3 protein: CSVVSQLAGYNEQFF; CDR3 DNA: TGCAGCGTTGTTTCCCAACTAGCGGGTTACAATGAGCAGTTCTTC
D gene: TRBD2; clone size: .; J gene: TRBJ2-2; V gene: TRBV3-1/TRBV3-2; CDR3 protein: CASSQAMGLAGAGTGGELFF; CDR3 DNA: TGTGCCAGCAGCCAAGCCATGGGACTAGCGGGAGCCGGCACGGGCGGGGAGCTGTTTTTT
D gene: TRBD1; clone size: few; J gene: TRBJ2-7; V gene: TRBV6-2/TRBV6-3; CDR3 protein: CASSKSGQGSYEQYF; CDR3 DNA: TGTGCCAGCAGTAAATCGGGACAGGGAAGCTACGAGCAGTACTTC